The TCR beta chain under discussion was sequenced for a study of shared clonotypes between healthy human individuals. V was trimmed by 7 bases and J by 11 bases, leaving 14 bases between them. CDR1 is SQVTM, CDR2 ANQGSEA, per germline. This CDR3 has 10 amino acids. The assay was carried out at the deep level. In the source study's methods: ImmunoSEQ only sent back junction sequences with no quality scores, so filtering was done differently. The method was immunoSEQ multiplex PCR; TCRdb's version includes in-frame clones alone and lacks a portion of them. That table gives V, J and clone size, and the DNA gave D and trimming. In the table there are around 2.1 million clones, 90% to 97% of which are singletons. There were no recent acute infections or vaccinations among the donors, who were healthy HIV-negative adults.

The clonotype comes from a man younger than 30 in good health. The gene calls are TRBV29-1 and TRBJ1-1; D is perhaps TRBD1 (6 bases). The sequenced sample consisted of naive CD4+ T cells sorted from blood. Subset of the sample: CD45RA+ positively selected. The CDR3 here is CSAGAQGAFF. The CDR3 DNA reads TGCAGCGCGGGGGCCCAGGGGGCTTTCTTT. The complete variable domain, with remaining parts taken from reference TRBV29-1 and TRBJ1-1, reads SAVISQKPSRDICQRGTSLTIQCQVDSQVTMMFWYRQQPGQSLTLIATANQGSEATYESGFVIDKFPISRPNLTFSTLTVSNMSPEDSSIYLCSAGAQGAFFGQGTRLTVV.